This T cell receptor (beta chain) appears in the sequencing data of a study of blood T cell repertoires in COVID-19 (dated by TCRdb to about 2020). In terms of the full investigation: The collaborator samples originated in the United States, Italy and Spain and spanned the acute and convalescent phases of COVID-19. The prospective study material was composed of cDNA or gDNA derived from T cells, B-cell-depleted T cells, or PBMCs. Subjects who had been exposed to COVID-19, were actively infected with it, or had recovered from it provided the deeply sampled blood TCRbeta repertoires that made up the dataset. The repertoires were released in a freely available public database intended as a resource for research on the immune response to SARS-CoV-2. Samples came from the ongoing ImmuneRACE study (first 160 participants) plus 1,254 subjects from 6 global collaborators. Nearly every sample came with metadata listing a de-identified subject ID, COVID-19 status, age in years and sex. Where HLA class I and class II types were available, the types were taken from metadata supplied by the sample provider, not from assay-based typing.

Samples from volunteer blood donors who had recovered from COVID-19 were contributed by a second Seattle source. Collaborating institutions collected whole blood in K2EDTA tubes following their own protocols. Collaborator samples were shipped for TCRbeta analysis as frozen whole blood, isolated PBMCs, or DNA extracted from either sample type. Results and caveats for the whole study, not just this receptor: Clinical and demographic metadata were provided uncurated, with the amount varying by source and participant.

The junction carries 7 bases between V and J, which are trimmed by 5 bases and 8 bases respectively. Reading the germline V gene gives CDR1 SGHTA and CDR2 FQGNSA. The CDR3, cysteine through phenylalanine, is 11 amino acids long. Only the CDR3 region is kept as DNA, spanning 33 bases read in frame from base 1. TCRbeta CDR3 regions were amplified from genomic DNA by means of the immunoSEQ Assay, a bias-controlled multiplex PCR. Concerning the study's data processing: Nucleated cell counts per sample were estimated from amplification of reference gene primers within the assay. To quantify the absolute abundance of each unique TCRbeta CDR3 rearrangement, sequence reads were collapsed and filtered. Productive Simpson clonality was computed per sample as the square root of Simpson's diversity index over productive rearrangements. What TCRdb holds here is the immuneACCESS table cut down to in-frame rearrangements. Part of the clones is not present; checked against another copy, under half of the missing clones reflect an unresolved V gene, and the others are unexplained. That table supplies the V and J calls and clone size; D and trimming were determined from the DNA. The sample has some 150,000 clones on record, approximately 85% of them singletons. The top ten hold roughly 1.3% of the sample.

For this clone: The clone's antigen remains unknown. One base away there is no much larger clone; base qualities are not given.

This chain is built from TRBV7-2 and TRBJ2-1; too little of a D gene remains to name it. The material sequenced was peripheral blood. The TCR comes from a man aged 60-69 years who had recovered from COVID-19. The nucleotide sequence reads TGTGCCAGCAGCCCAATGTATGAGCAGTTCTTC. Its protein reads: CASSPMYEQFF.